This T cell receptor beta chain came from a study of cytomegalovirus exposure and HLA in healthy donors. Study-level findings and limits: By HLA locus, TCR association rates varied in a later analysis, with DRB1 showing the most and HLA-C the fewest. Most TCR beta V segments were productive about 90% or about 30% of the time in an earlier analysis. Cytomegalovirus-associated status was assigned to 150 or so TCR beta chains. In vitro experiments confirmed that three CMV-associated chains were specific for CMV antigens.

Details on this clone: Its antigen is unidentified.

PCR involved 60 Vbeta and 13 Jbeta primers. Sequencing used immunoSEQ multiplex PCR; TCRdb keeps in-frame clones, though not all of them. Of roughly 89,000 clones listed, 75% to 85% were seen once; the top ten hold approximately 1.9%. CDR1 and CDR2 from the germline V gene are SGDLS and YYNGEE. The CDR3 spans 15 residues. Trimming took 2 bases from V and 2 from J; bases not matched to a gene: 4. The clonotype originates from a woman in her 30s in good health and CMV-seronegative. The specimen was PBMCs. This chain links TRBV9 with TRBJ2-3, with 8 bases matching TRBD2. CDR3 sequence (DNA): TGTGCCAGCAGCGTCGACGGGAGGGACACAGATACGCAGTATTTT. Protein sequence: CASSVDGRDTDTQYF.